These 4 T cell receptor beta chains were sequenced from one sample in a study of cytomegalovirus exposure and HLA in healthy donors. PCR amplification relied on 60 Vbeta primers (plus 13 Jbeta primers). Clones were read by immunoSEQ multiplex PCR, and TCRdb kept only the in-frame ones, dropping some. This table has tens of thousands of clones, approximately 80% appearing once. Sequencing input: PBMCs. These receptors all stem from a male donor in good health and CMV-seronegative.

CDR3 coding DNA: TGTGCCAGAAGCAACGGACAGGGGAGCCTGGTTAACTATGGCTACACCTTC. Encoded protein: CARSNGQGSLVNYGYTF. The gene calls are TRBV5-3 and TRBJ1-2; 9 positions agree with TRBD1. TRBV5-3 is sorted into the ORF group, with uncertain function. The CDR3 is 17 residues long. The J segment lost 1 base and the V segment lost 4 bases, leaving 11 bases of the junction unmatched.

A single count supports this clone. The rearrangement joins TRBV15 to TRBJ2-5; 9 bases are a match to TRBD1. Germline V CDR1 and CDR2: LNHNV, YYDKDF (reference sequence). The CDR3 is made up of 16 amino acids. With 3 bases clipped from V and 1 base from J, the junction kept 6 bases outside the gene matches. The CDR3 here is CATSSPDRGAQETQYF. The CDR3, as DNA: TGTGCCACCAGCAGTCCGGACAGGGGTGCCCAAGAGACCCAGTACTTC.

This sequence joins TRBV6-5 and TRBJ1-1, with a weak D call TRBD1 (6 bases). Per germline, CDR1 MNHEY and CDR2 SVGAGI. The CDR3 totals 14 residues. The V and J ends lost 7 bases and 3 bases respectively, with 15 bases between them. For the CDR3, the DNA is TGTGCCAGCACCGAACAGGGAGGGGACACTGAAGCTTTCTTT. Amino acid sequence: CASTEQGGDTEAFF.

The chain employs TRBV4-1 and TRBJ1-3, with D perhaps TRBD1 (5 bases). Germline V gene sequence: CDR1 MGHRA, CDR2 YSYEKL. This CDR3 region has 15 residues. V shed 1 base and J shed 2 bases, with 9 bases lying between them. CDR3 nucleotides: TGCGCCAGCAGCCAAGGGAGGGGCGCTGGAAACACCATATATTTT. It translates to CASSQGRGAGNTIYF.